The 30 T cell receptor beta chains reported below all come from one sample, sequenced in a study of Graves' ophthalmopathy and Graves' hyperthyroidism. RNA transcripts served as template for amplifying TCR beta CDR3 sequences. HTBI primers served in a first-round RT-PCR, which a second-round multiplex PCR followed. Using its own MiXCR run on the multiplex PCR reads, TCRdb lists one record per CDR3 protein. The sample records a few hundred thousand distinct CDR3 sequences, under 45% being singletons. The sample comprised peripheral blood or thyroid tissue (not recorded which). These receptor sequences come from an adult man with Graves' hyperthyroidism.

This rearrangement joins TRBV10-3 to TRBJ2-5; 7 bases map to TRBD2. The DNA end is more similar to TRBJ2-1, so the J call may be wrong. The V gene's germline CDR1 is ENHRY and CDR2 SYGVKD. This CDR3 region has 13 residues. The CDR3 loop is CAISGTSRNEQFF. The CDR3 nucleotides are TGTGCCATCAGTGGGACTAGTAGGAATGAGCAGTTCTTC.

Only one count was recorded for this clonotype. This chain joins TRBV7-9 and TRBJ2-7; tentative D call: TRBD1 (5 bases). The CDR3 is 14 amino acids. Germline CDR1 and CDR2: SEHNR and FQNEAQ (reference sequence). V was pared by 4 bases and J by 5 bases, with 15 bases between. Written as DNA, the CDR3 is TGTGCCAGCAGCTCCCAGGGCCCTTCCGACGAGCAGTACTTC. Translating gives CASSSQGPSDEQYF.

This clonotype occurred a few times. The chain links TRBV5-1 to TRBJ2-7; 9 positions match TRBD1. Germline-derived CDR1 and CDR2 are SGHRS and YFSETQ. CDR3 length: 15 amino acids. Trimming took 1 base from V and 5 from J; bases not matched to a gene: 7. This CDR3 reads CASSLRTGGLHEQYF. DNA for the CDR3: TGCGCCAGCAGCTTGAGAACAGGGGGCCTCCACGAGCAGTACTTC. The variable domain in full, with the rest retrieved from reference TRBV5-1 and TRBJ2-7, is KAGVTQTPRYLIKTRGQQVTLSCSPISGHRSVSWYQQTPGQGLQFLFEYFSETQRNKGNFPGRFSGRQFSNSRSEMNVSTLELGDSALYLCASSLRTGGLHEQYFGPGTRLTVT.

Concerning this clonotype: In this CDR3 the conserved last residue, phenylalanine or tryptophan, is missing, so a read error is likely. The limits of the CDR3 on the DNA are not certain, so only TCRdb's listed CDR3 is given. The chain recombines TRBV20-1 with TRBJ2-7; no DNA check was done on the table's D call, TRBD2. The CDR3 sequence runs 8 residues, both termini included. The germline V gene has CDR1 DFQATT and CDR2 SNEGSKA (reference sequence). The CDR3 loop is CSAREGAG.

In its sample, this clonotype was seen many times. The gene calls are TRBV19 and TRBJ2-7; no reliable D call. Germline lookup yields CDR1 LNHDA and CDR2 SQIVND (reference sequence). This CDR3 comprises 13 residues. V dropped 5 bases and J dropped 0 bases, with 8 bases sitting between them. The CDR3 here is CASSPAFSYEQYF. In DNA, the CDR3 is TGTGCCAGTAGTCCCGCATTCTCCTACGAGCAGTACTTC. The full variable domain, completed using reference TRBV19 and TRBJ2-7, is DGGITQSPKYLFRKEGQNVTLSCEQNLNHDAMYWYRQDPGQGLRLIYYSQIVNDFQKGDIAEGYSVSREKKESFPLTVTSAQKNPTAFYLCASSPAFSYEQYFGPGTRLTVT.

This clonotype was counted a few times. The CDR3 is CARPTLSQNRVLNTGELFF. The CDR3 DNA is TGTGCCAGACCGACACTTTCCCAGAACCGGGTCTTGAACACCGGGGAGCTGTTTTTT. The V call is TRBV14, the J call TRBJ2-2; unclear D gene. Germline loops: CDR1 SGHDN, CDR2 FVKESK. There are 19 residues in the CDR3. Trimming cost V 9 bases and J 1 base, with 27 bases left between them.

This sequence joins TRBV7-9 and TRBJ2-7; D might be TRBD1 (6 bases). There are 14 residues in the CDR3. Trimming removed 3 bases from V and 4 bases from J, with 13 bases in between. The germline gives CDR1 SEHNR, CDR2 FQNEAQ (reference sequence). CDR3 sequence: CASSFLQGRYEQYF. DNA of the CDR3: TGTGCCAGCAGCTTTTTACAGGGTAGATACGAGCAGTACTTC.

This clonotype was picked up many times. The rearrangement uses TRBV6-1 and TRBJ1-1; TRBD1 is a possible D gene (6 bases). From germline, CDR1 is MNHNS and CDR2 SASEGT. The CDR3 consists of 18 residues. The ends were cut back, 4 bases at V and 3 bases at J, with 24 bases in the middle. The DNA of the CDR3 is TGTGCCAGCAGTGTCCAAGGGGGTTACGCTTGGTTGGACACTGAAGCTTTCTTT. Translated, it gives CASSVQGGYAWLDTEAFF.

This chain links TRBV29-1 with TRBJ1-5, with 8 bases matching TRBD1. This CDR3 comprises 13 residues. In germline, CDR1 is SQVTM, CDR2 ANQGSEA. V shed 6 bases, J shed 6 bases, and the junction held 7 bases outside the gene matches. CDR3 in amino acids: CSVGTGATQPQHF. CDR3 coding DNA: TGCAGCGTCGGGACAGGAGCCACTCAGCCCCAGCATTTT.

This clonotype was seen ten or more times. The gene calls are TRBV10-3 and TRBJ1-2; D is perhaps TRBD1 (5 bases). V lost 4 bases and J lost 7, with 16 bases in between. The CDR3 has 14 amino acids. In germline, CDR1 is ENHRY, CDR2 SYGVKD. In nucleotides, the CDR3 is TGTGCCATCAGTGTAGTTGAGACAGCCGCTGGCTACACCTTC. This sequence encodes CAISVVETAAGYTF.

The chain carries TRBV2 and TRBJ2-7, with D unresolved. With 7 bases removed from V and 5 bases from J, the gap between germline ends came to 12 bases. The CDR3 runs to 12 residues. Germline V lookup: CDR1 SNHLY, CDR2 FYNNEI. The CDR3 DNA follows: TGTGCCAGCATCGTGGGAAGGAACGAGCAGTACTTC. Encoded protein: CASIVGRNEQYF.

The rearrangement joins TRBV4-2 to TRBJ2-2; 7 positions agree with TRBD1. From germline, CDR1 is LGHNA and CDR2 YNFKEQ. The V and J ends lost 0 bases and 6 bases, in that order; junction bases with no gene match: 10. The CDR3 totals 17 residues. For the CDR3, the DNA is TGTGCCAGCAGCCAAGAAGTGAGGGGGCAGCCAGCCGGGGAGCTGTTTTTT. Translated: CASSQEVRGQPAGELFF.

The table lists this clonotype with a few counts. A read error may be the cause here, since a much bigger clone is one base away. This CDR3 is missing its conserved last phenylalanine or tryptophan, likely due to a read error. The chain employs TRBV5-1 and TRBJ1-5; D not certain. The V gene's germline CDR1 is SGHRS and CDR2 YFSETQ. V was trimmed by 4 bases and J by 6 bases, leaving 14 bases between them. CDR3 size: 14 residues. CDR3 DNA: TGCGCCAGCAGCCAGACTCCATCAGGTCAGCCCCAGCATCTT. Amino acids: CASSQTPSGQPQHL.

CDR3 sequence (DNA): TGCAGCGTTGACAGGGAACACACTGAAGCTTTCTTT. Encoded protein: CSVDREHTEAFF. V is TRBV29-1 and J is TRBJ1-1; maybe TRBD1 (5 bases). The V end was cut by 3 bases, the J end by 3 bases, with 8 bases between. The CDR3 contains 12 residues. CDR1 and CDR2 (germline): SQVTM, ANQGSEA.

This clonotype was counted many times. This chain connects TRBV9 to TRBJ2-7; D is undetermined. V was trimmed by 0 bases and J by 2 bases, leaving 12 bases between them. CDR3 size: 15 residues. Per germline, CDR1 SGDLS and CDR2 YYNGEE. This chain's CDR3 is CASSVGHGQTYEQYF. DNA for the CDR3: TGTGCCAGCAGCGTAGGTCACGGCCAGACCTACGAGCAGTACTTC.

J is TRBJ2-7 and V is TRBV5-1; D unresolved. V was pared by 0 bases and J by 6 bases, with 19 bases between. This CDR3 spans 16 amino acids. Germline V gives CDR1 SGHRS, CDR2 YFSETQ. The CDR3 region is CASSLATVSHSIEQYF. DNA of the CDR3: TGCGCCAGCAGCTTGGCAACAGTCTCTCATTCTATCGAGCAGTACTTC. The variable domain in full, completed from reference TRBV5-1 and TRBJ2-7, reads KAGVTQTPRYLIKTRGQQVTLSCSPISGHRSVSWYQQTPGQGLQFLFEYFSETQRNKGNFPGRFSGRQFSNSRSEMNVSTLELGDSALYLCASSLATVSHSIEQYFGPGTRLTVT.

This clonotype was counted many times. V and J are TRBV20-1 and TRBJ1-1; no definite D call. CDR3 length equals 11 residues. The germline CDR1 and CDR2 sequences are DFQATT and SNEGSKA (reference sequence). V was shortened by 6 bases and J by 0 bases, with 5 bases between the two germline ends. DNA of the CDR3: TGCAGTGCGTCCTTGAACACTGAAGCTTTCTTT. Translation gives CSASLNTEAFF.

This clonotype was counted many times. This chain joins TRBV15 and TRBJ2-3, with TRBD2 matching 11 bases. The CDR3 length is 18 residues. Germline V gene data show CDR1 as LNHNV and CDR2 as YYDKDF (reference sequence). The V and J ends lost 0 bases and 6 bases, in that order; junction bases with no gene match: 11. The CDR3 here is CATSRDRAGLAVMDTQYF. In DNA, the CDR3 is TGTGCCACCAGCAGAGATAGAGCGGGACTAGCGGTGATGGATACGCAGTATTTT. The entire variable domain, with the rest obtained from reference TRBV15 and TRBJ2-3, is as follows: DAMVIQNPRYQVTQFGKPVTLSCSQTLNHNVMYWYQQKSSQAPKLLFHYYDKDFNNEADTPDNFQSRRPNTSFCFLDIRSPGLGDTAMYLCATSRDRAGLAVMDTQYFGPGTRLTVL.

A remark on this clonotype: Germline is not matched at one junction end, which may reflect a read error. V and J are TRBV10-3 and TRBJ1-2, with TRBD1 matching 8 bases. This CDR3 contains 18 residues. Germline CDR1 is ENHRY and CDR2 is SYGVKD. CDR3 DNA sequence: TGTGCCAGCAGTTACTCAGCCGGGACAGGCAATTTTAACTATGGCTACACCTTC. It codes for CASSYSAGTGNFNYGYTF.

The V and J genes are TRBV27 and TRBJ2-7; 7 bases match TRBD1. Germline lookup yields CDR1 MNHEY and CDR2 SMNVEV (reference sequence). This CDR3 comprises 15 residues. Trimming removed 0 bases from V and 6 bases from J; junction bases left unmatched: 8. The CDR3 nucleotides read TGTGCCAGCAGTTTATCGTATCCAGGGGGATTCGAGCAGTACTTC. This translates into CASSLSYPGGFEQYF.

This clonotype has only a few counts. This chain links TRBV7-8 with TRBJ1-6; D perhaps matches TRBD1 (6 bases). CDR1 is SGHVS and CDR2 is FQNEAQ in the germline V gene. V was trimmed by 1 base and J by 9 bases, leaving 13 bases between them. This CDR3 is built from 15 residues. In DNA form, the CDR3 reads TGTGCCAGCAGCTTAGGGACAGCCTGGGGTTCACCCCTCCACTTT. Residues: CASSLGTAWGSPLHF.

Comments on this clonotype: Since a much larger clone is just one base distant, this may be a read error. This chain links TRBV7-9 with TRBJ1-1, with a weak D call TRBD1 (5 bases). Germline CDR1 is SEHNR and CDR2 is FQNEAQ (reference sequence). This CDR3 spans 15 amino acids. V was clipped by 1 base and J by 1 base, with 10 bases between them. The CDR3 nucleotides are TGTGCCAGCAGCTTAGATTCCGGGACGAACACTGAAGCTTTCTTT. It specifies CASSLDSGTNTEAFF.

Worth noting for this clonotype: A junction boundary mismatches the germline segment, possibly from a read error. This chain joins TRBV12-3 or TRBV12-4 and TRBJ2-2, with a tentative D call TRBD2 (7 bases). CDR3 size: 9 residues. This chain's CDR3 is CASSEGGVF. As DNA, the CDR3 is TGTGCCAGCAGTGAAGGGGGGGTTTTT.

Comment on this clonotype: A much larger clone differs by one base, so this may be a read error. The V and J genes are TRBV7-2 and TRBJ2-2, with 10 bases lining up with TRBD2. CDR1 is SGHTA and CDR2 is FQGNSA in the germline V gene. This CDR3 comprises 15 residues. In DNA form, the CDR3 reads TGTGCCAGCAACCAACTAGCGGGACCCGGGGGGGAGCCGTTTTTT. It is translated as CASNQLAGPGGEPFF.

The chain has TRBV5-1 and TRBJ2-1, with 8 bases identical to TRBD1. V shed 8 bases, J shed 4 bases, and the junction held 11 bases outside the gene matches. From germline, CDR1 is SGHRS and CDR2 YFSETQ. CDR3 length: 15 amino acids. CDR3 sequence (DNA): TGCGCCAGTTATACCGGGACAGGTAGTTACAATGAGCAGTTCTTC. Residues: CASYTGTGSYNEQFF.

A few counts support this clonotype. The chain links TRBV7-9 to TRBJ1-4, with D uncertain. V was trimmed by 1 base and J by 8 bases, leaving 17 bases between them. Germline V gives CDR1 SEHNR, CDR2 FQNEAQ (reference sequence). The CDR3 consists of 16 residues. CDR3 loop: CASSLVAAPAGEKLFF. CDR3 coding DNA: TGTGCCAGCAGCTTAGTGGCGGCGCCGGCGGGGGAAAAACTGTTTTTT.

About this clonotype itself: No DNA is shown, since the ends of the CDR3 on it are uncertain; the CDR3 is the one TCRdb lists. This chain joins TRBV6-5 and TRBJ1-4. Counting both end residues, the CDR3 totals 14 amino acids. CDR1 MNHEY and CDR2 SVGAGI come from the germline V gene. CDR3 in amino acids: CASSSPTEMKNCFF.

This chain joins TRBV4-1 and TRBJ2-7; 7 bases map to TRBD1. In germline, CDR1 is MGHRA, CDR2 YSYEKL. This CDR3 contains 16 residues. V shed 3 bases and J 1 base; nucleotides not matched to a gene: 9. The CDR3 DNA sequence: TGCGCCAGCAGCCACCCCGACAGGGATTTTTCCTACGAGCAGTACTTC. Encoded protein: CASSHPDRDFSYEQYF.

This clonotype was counted many times. V gene TRBV6-1 combines with J gene TRBJ1-5, with D perhaps matching TRBD1 (5 bases). The V and J ends lost 6 bases and 5 bases respectively, with 14 bases between them. The CDR3 is 14 amino acids. Germline V gene data show CDR1 as MNHNS and CDR2 as SASEGT. The CDR3 sequence is CASSRQPFDQPQHF. CDR3 DNA: TGTGCCAGCAGCCGACAGCCTTTCGATCAGCCCCAGCATTTT.

The chain uses TRBV27 and TRBJ2-7, with TRBD1 matching 9 bases. Germline CDR1 is MNHEY and CDR2 is SMNVEV (reference sequence). The V gene end was trimmed by 4 bases and the J gene end by 6 bases; junction bases not matched to a gene: 16. The CDR3 covers 17 residues. Here the CDR3 reads CASSSPRMGTGSSEQYF. CDR3 DNA sequence: TGTGCCAGCAGTTCACCGCGTATGGGGACAGGGTCTAGCGAGCAGTACTTC.